This passage covers 8 T cell receptor beta chains from one sample sequenced in a study of Graves' ophthalmopathy and Graves' hyperthyroidism. RNA transcripts served as template for amplifying TCR beta CDR3 sequences. HTBI primers served in a first-round RT-PCR, which a second-round multiplex PCR followed. TCRdb fed the multiplex PCR reads into MiXCR, producing one record per CDR3 protein. The sample includes around 660,000 distinct CDR3 sequences, roughly 39% of them seen just once. Source material: peripheral blood. Receptors originate from an adult man with Graves' ophthalmopathy.

This clonotype was counted at least ten times. The chain carries TRBV2 and TRBJ2-5; no reliable D call. Germline CDR1 SNHLY, CDR2 FYNNEI. V lost 4 bases to trimming and J lost 1 base, with 4 bases between them. The CDR3 is 12 amino acids. The CDR3: CASSGAQETQYF. In DNA, the CDR3 is TGTGCCAGCAGTGGGGCCCAAGAGACCCAGTACTTC.

This clonotype was observed at least ten times. The rearrangement joins TRBV13 to TRBJ2-7, with TRBD2 matching 7 bases. CDR3 size: 15 residues. Germline-derived CDR1 and CDR2 are PRHDT and FYEKMQ (reference sequence). V shed 6 bases, J shed 0 bases, and the junction held 8 bases outside the gene matches. The CDR3 sequence: CASSSRLAFSYEQYF. CDR3 DNA sequence: TGTGCCAGCAGTTCCCGACTAGCTTTCTCCTACGAGCAGTACTTC.

This clonotype was seen at least ten times. This rearrangement joins TRBV12-3 or TRBV12-4 to TRBJ1-1, with D maybe TRBD1 (6 bases). Trimming removed 6 bases from V and 10 bases from J, with 21 bases in between. The CDR3 loop spans 14 amino acids. CDR3 sequence (DNA): TGTGCCAGCAGCCTTCCTTACGGGGGCGTTGGAGCTTTCTTT. Its translation: CASSLPYGGVGAFF.

This clonotype was detected once. The chain joins TRBV19 to TRBJ2-7, with D unclear. V was cut by 2 bases and J by 9 bases, with 17 bases left in between. The germline CDR1 and CDR2 sequences are LNHDA and SQIVND (reference sequence). The length of the CDR3 is 14 residues. CDR3 DNA sequence: TGTGCCAGTAGTATACAGCCGAGCACAGATACGCAGTACTTC. Translating it yields CASSIQPSTDTQYF.

This clonotype was recorded many times. The chain joins TRBV7-2 to TRBJ2-5, with 9 positions matching TRBD2. CDR3 size: 15 residues. Germline V gives CDR1 SGHTA, CDR2 FQGNSA. V was clipped by 5 bases and J by 5 bases; unmatched bases: 9. The CDR3 coding sequence is TGTGCCAGCAGCCCGGGACTAGCAGTTTGGGAGACCCAGTACTTC. Translation: CASSPGLAVWETQYF.

The CDR3: CASSREGQPQHF. The CDR3 DNA sequence: TGTGCCAGCAGCCGGGAGGGACAGCCCCAGCATTTT. The rearrangement links TRBV7-2 to TRBJ1-5; D is unclear. Germline CDR1 SGHTA, CDR2 FQGNSA. There are 12 residues in the CDR3. Trimming removed 5 bases at V and 7 bases at J, with 9 bases between. Full variable domain (rest looked up from reference TRBV7-2 and TRBJ1-5): GAGVSQSPSNKVTEKGKDVELRCDPISGHTALYWYRQSLGQGLEFLIYFQGNSAPDKSGLPSDRFSAERTGGSVSTLTIQRTQQEDSAVYLCASSREGQPQHFGDGTRLSIL.

V gene TRBV12-3 or TRBV12-4 combines with J gene TRBJ2-7, with unresolved D. Trimming left V 5 bases short and J 2 bases short, with 10 bases between. The CDR3 covers 13 residues. The CDR3 loop reads CASSPALTYEQYF. In DNA, the CDR3 is TGTGCCAGCAGTCCCGCTCTTACCTACGAGCAGTACTTC.

This clonotype was seen many times. The V call is TRBV12-3 or TRBV12-4, the J call TRBJ1-1; 7 nucleotides agree with TRBD1. J gave up 4 bases and V 5 bases, and 10 bases lay outside the gene matches. CDR3 length: 15 residues. CDR3: CASSLPPGGATEAFF. CDR3 DNA: TGTGCCAGCAGTCTCCCCCCAGGGGGGGCCACTGAAGCTTTCTTT.